The source of this T cell receptor beta chain is a study of cytomegalovirus exposure and HLA in healthy donors. Study-wide points: Reportedly, diagnosis of cytomegalovirus status by the classifier showed high specificity and sensitivity. A later analysis linked a missense variant in DCLRE1C to the trimming of TCR beta V and J genes. Of the V segments, some could not be distinguished, including TRBV6-2 and TRBV6-3, and were excluded.

A remark on this clone: Its antigen is currently unknown.

PCR amplification relied on 60 Vbeta primers (plus 13 Jbeta primers). TCRdb keeps only in-frame clones here, not all; method: immunoSEQ multiplex PCR. Of approximately 140,000 clones listed, over 80% are singletons. Germline V gene sequence: CDR1 SGHRS, CDR2 YFSETQ. The CDR3 totals 15 residues. V lost 0 bases and J 5 bases, leaving 14 bases between the germline ends. The TCR was taken from a boy aged 10-17 years in good health and CMV-seronegative. Sequenced input: PBMCs. The chain is built from TRBV5-1 and TRBJ2-5; D might be TRBD2 (6 bases). CDR3 nucleotides: TGCGCCAGCAGCTTGGTTGCGGGATCAAGTGAGACCCAGTACTTC. This codes for CASSLVAGSSETQYF.